Below are 9 T cell receptor beta chains sequenced from a single sample in a study of T cell responses to AZD1222 COVID-19 vaccine. Produced via immunoSEQ multiplex PCR; TCRdb's table is partial and in-frame only. The sample holds about 84,000 clones, 86% seen once. This specimen was peripheral blood, taken 28 days after the second AZD1222 dose. These receptors originate from an adult who received the AZD1222 COVID-19 vaccine.

The chain employs TRBV14 and TRBJ1-3; 7 bases fit TRBD1. The germline CDR1 and CDR2 sequences are SGHDN and FVKESK. Losses at the gene ends were 4 bases for V and 4 bases for J; bases not matched to a gene: 4. The CDR3 length is 14 residues. The CDR3 coding sequence is TGTGCCAGCAGCCCGAGGACAGGCGGAAACACCATATATTTT. Its protein product is CASSPRTGGNTIYF.

J is TRBJ1-2 and V is TRBV14; 8 bases fit TRBD1. Germline assignment: CDR1 SGHDN and CDR2 FVKESK. The ends lost 7 bases at V and 4 bases at J; junction bases unmatched: 14. The CDR3 loop spans 16 amino acids. CDR3 sequence reads: CASTLRDRLSPYGYTF. CDR3 sequence (DNA): TGTGCCAGCACCCTAAGGGACAGGCTCAGTCCCTATGGCTACACCTTC.

The V call is TRBV6-5, the J call TRBJ1-5, with 8 bases identical to TRBD1. This CDR3 spans 14 amino acids. Germline loops: CDR1 MNHEY, CDR2 SVGAGI. Losses at the gene ends were 2 bases for V and 4 bases for J; bases not matched to a gene: 1. CDR3 residues: CASSYGTGNQPQHF. CDR3 nucleotide sequence: TGTGCCAGCAGTTACGGGACAGGAAATCAGCCCCAGCATTTT.

This clone was recorded only once. The chain employs TRBV19 and TRBJ2-7, with D perhaps TRBD2 (5 bases). Germline V CDR1 and CDR2: LNHDA, SQIVND (reference sequence). The CDR3 runs 13 residues. Trimming took off 4 bases at V and 5 bases at J, with 12 bases between the two ends. As DNA, the CDR3 is TGTGCCAGTAGTAGAGGGCAGCCAAACGAGCAGTACTTC. Protein product: CASSRGQPNEQYF.

Remarks on this clone: Distinct nucleotide sequences in the sample also encode this CDR3. This rearrangement joins TRBV5-8 to TRBJ1-6, with D uncertain. The CDR3 runs 13 residues. The V and J ends lost 2 bases and 7 bases respectively, with 7 bases between them. Germline V lookup: CDR1 SGHTS, CDR2 YDEGEE. The CDR3 protein is CASSLTTNSPLHF. For the CDR3, the DNA is TGTGCCAGCAGCTTAACCACCAATTCACCCCTCCACTTT.

The rearrangement uses TRBV6-6 and TRBJ2-3; 9 bases map to TRBD2. Trimming at V came to 8 bases and at J to 4 bases, leaving 7 bases not matched to a gene. CDR1 and CDR2 (germline): MNHNY, SVGAGI (reference sequence). This CDR3 has 14 residues. The DNA of the CDR3 is TGTGCCAGCCGGTGGGCGGGGGGGGCAGATACGCAGTATTTT. Protein: CASRWAGGADTQYF.

This clone was observed once. V usage is TRBV7-3 and J usage is TRBJ2-1, with 7 bases fitting TRBD2. Germline V lookup: CDR1 SGHTA, CDR2 FQGTGA. J was trimmed by 7 bases and V by 5 bases; bases with no gene match: 17. There are 17 residues in the CDR3. The CDR3 nucleotides read TGTGCCAGCAGCCCATCTGGGTGGGAGGGACCGGGGAATGAGCAGTTCTTC. This translates into CASSPSGWEGPGNEQFF.

This clone has only one observation. The chain recombines TRBV7-9 with TRBJ1-1, with D perhaps matching TRBD1 (6 bases). V lost 9 bases, J lost 5 bases, and 13 bases lay in between. CDR1 and CDR2 from the germline V gene are SEHNR and FQNEAQ (reference sequence). The CDR3 totals 12 residues. The CDR3 coding sequence is TGTGCCAGTCGGGGGCCCGGGACTGAAGCTTTCTTT. It codes for CASRGPGTEAFF.

This clone appeared once. This chain links TRBV6-5 with TRBJ2-5; 12 nucleotides line up with TRBD2. With V trimmed by 10 bases and J by 3 bases, 3 bases remained unmatched. The germline gives CDR1 MNHEY, CDR2 SVGAGI. The CDR3 is 13 residues long. CDR3 DNA sequence: TGTGCCACGAGGACTAGCGGGGAAGAGACCCAGTACTTC. It translates to CATRTSGEETQYF.